One and the same sample provided the 17 T cell receptor beta chains below, sequenced in a study of shared clonotypes between healthy human individuals. The assay was immunoSEQ multiplex PCR, and TCRdb's table has in-frame clones only and misses some. The data show a few hundred thousand clones, with roughly four fifths seen just once and around 12% held by the top ten. Material for sequencing was PBMCs. These receptor sequences come from a woman in her forties in good health. Some clones in this sample may be carry-over from other donors' samples.

The genes are TRBV2 and TRBJ1-4, with D possibly TRBD1 on 5 matching bases. The V and J ends lost 4 bases and 5 bases respectively, with 14 bases between them. CDR3 length: 15 residues. Germline lookup yields CDR1 SNHLY and CDR2 FYNNEI. Here the CDR3 DNA reads TGTGCCAGCAGTGGGTCCCTAAGGGGAAATGAAAAACTGTTTTTT. It translates to CASSGSLRGNEKLFF. Full variable domain (missing parts from reference TRBV2 and TRBJ1-4): EPEVTQTPSHQVTQMGQEVILRCVPISNHLYFYWYRQILGQKVEFLVSFYNNEISEKSEIFDDQFSVERPDGSNFTLKIRSTKLEDSAMYFCASSGSLRGNEKLFFGSGTQLSVL.

V is TRBV27 and J is TRBJ2-6; 9 bases map to TRBD1. Trimming at V came to 3 bases and at J to 0 bases, leaving 9 bases not matched to a gene. Germline V gives CDR1 MNHEY, CDR2 SMNVEV (reference sequence). The CDR3 has 19 residues. CDR3 nucleotide sequence: TGTGCCAGCAGTTTCCTAGTAGGACAGGGGAGCTCTGGGGCCAACGTCCTGACTTTC. Translating gives CASSFLVGQGSSGANVLTF.

This clone was recorded only once. J is TRBJ2-3 and V is TRBV19, with D unclear. This CDR3 has 15 amino acids. Trimming left V 5 bases short and J 0 bases short, with 12 bases between. Germline loops: CDR1 LNHDA, CDR2 SQIVND (reference sequence). The DNA of the CDR3 is TGTGCCAGTAGTTCGACTCAAACTAGCACAGATACGCAGTATTTT. This sequence encodes CASSSTQTSTDTQYF.

This clone was seen more than once but under ten times. The chain couples TRBV29-1 to TRBJ1-1, with TRBD1 matching over 10 bases. After removal of 6 bases from V and 5 bases from J, the junction contained 6 bases not matched to a gene. The germline V gene has CDR1 SQVTM and CDR2 ANQGSEA. The CDR3 is 13 amino acids. The CDR3 sequence is CSVDRGRDTEAFF. For the CDR3, the DNA is TGCAGCGTAGACAGGGGGCGGGATACTGAAGCTTTCTTT.

CDR3 region: CASSVDVYYEQYF. The CDR3 coding sequence is TGCGCCAGCAGTGTGGACGTCTACTACGAGCAGTACTTC. V gene TRBV10-2 combines with J gene TRBJ2-7; no clear D. The CDR3 loop spans 13 amino acids. CDR1 and CDR2 from the germline V gene are WSHSY and SAAADI. The V end lost 4 bases, the J end lost 3 bases, and 10 bases lay between the germline ends.

This chain links TRBV30 with TRBJ1-3, with D hard to call. Germline CDR1 and CDR2: GTSNPN and SVGIG (reference sequence). The CDR3 is made up of 14 amino acids. Between the trimmed V and J ends, which lost 2 bases and 0 bases, there was a span of 8 bases. CDR3 region: CAWSPSTSGNTIYF. In DNA, the CDR3 is TGTGCCTGGAGTCCAAGTACCTCTGGAAACACCATATATTTT. Full variable domain (rest looked up from reference TRBV30 and TRBJ1-3): SQTIHQWPATLVQPVGSPLSLECTVEGTSNPNLYWYRQAAGRGLQLLFYSVGIGQISSEVPQNLSASRPQDRQFILSSKKLLLSDSGFYLCAWSPSTSGNTIYFGEGSWLTVV.

J is TRBJ2-1 and V is TRBV13; no definite D call. Germline loops: CDR1 PRHDT, CDR2 FYEKMQ (reference sequence). Between the trimmed V and J ends, which lost 0 bases and 6 bases, there was a span of 6 bases. The CDR3 extends over 13 amino acids. The CDR3 loop is CASSLGSGNEQFF. The CDR3 bases are TGTGCCAGCAGCTTAGGCTCGGGCAATGAGCAGTTCTTC.

The chain combines TRBV11-1 with TRBJ2-3; D is undetermined. The CDR3 extends over 13 amino acids. The germline CDR1 and CDR2 sequences are SGHAT and FQDESV (reference sequence). Trimming shortened V by 3 bases and J by 0 bases, and 4 bases separated the two germline ends. CDR3 protein: CASSFSSTDTQYF. In nucleotides, the CDR3 is TGTGCCAGCAGCTTTTCCAGCACAGATACGCAGTATTTT.

The chain joins TRBV7-9 to TRBJ2-6, with D unclear. Germline lookup yields CDR1 SEHNR and CDR2 FQNEAQ (reference sequence). The CDR3 length is 18 residues. Trimming took 4 bases from V and 5 from J, leaving 21 bases between them. The CDR3 loop is CASSYVKYHESRANVLTF. DNA of the CDR3: TGTGCCAGCAGCTATGTCAAATACCATGAAAGTCGGGCCAACGTCCTGACTTTC.

This clone appeared a few times. V gene TRBV2 combines with J gene TRBJ2-5; D uncertain. The germline gives CDR1 SNHLY, CDR2 FYNNEI. V lost 3 bases, J lost 5 bases, and 10 bases lay in between. The CDR3 consists of 13 residues. The CDR3 sequence is CASSEESYETQYF. The CDR3 coding sequence is TGTGCCAGCAGTGAGGAAAGCTATGAGACCCAGTACTTC.

Only one count was recorded for this clone. The J gene is TRBJ2-7, the V gene TRBV7-6, with D hard to call. This CDR3 is 11 amino acids long. Trimming took off 5 bases at V and 10 bases at J, with 12 bases between the two ends. The germline V gene encodes CDR1 SGHVS and CDR2 FNYEAQ. The CDR3 DNA sequence: TGTGCCAGCAGCGCCCATGACTTCCAGTACTTC. It yields the protein CASSAHDFQYF.

The chain's CDR3 is CASSIWGGLPEKLFF. The CDR3 DNA follows: TGTGCCAGTAGTATTTGGGGAGGGCTACCTGAAAAACTGTTTTTT. This chain uses TRBV19 with TRBJ1-4; D ambiguous. Trimming cost V 3 bases and J 7 bases, with 15 bases left between them. Germline loops: CDR1 LNHDA, CDR2 SQIVND (reference sequence). The CDR3 totals 15 residues.

This clone was found a few times. The CDR3 reads CASSEDRAQPQHF. The DNA of the CDR3 is TGTGCCAGCAGTGAGGACAGGGCTCAGCCCCAGCATTTT. The chain employs TRBV6-1 and TRBJ1-5, with 8 bases fitting TRBD1. Germline CDR1 is MNHNS and CDR2 is SASEGT. CDR3 length equals 13 residues. The junction had 1 base not matched to a gene; V was cut back by 3 bases and J by 6 bases.

The V call is TRBV11-2, the J call TRBJ2-7; weak D call: TRBD2 (6 bases). The CDR3 contains 14 residues. Germline values: CDR1 SGHAT, CDR2 FQNNGV. Trimming left V 5 bases short and J 5 bases short, with 16 bases between. The CDR3 bases are TGTGCCAGCAGCCAAGGGCTTAGCGGCCACGAGCAGTACTTC. Amino acids: CASSQGLSGHEQYF.

This clone was seen a single time. The chain combines TRBV13 with TRBJ2-3; tentative D call: TRBD2 (6 bases). Trimming removed 8 bases at V and 2 bases at J, with 14 bases between. The CDR3 has 14 amino acids. Germline V gene data show CDR1 as PRHDT and CDR2 as FYEKMQ (reference sequence). The CDR3 loop is CASRWGTHTDTQYF. As DNA, the CDR3 is TGTGCCAGCCGCTGGGGGACTCACACAGATACGCAGTATTTT.

In regard to this clone: This may stem from a read error, because a much larger clone lies one nucleotide away. The genes are TRBV30 and TRBJ2-2; 7 bases fit TRBD1. This CDR3 comprises 15 residues. Trimming removed 0 bases from V and 6 bases from J; junction bases left unmatched: 7. Germline CDR1 reads GTSNPN; CDR2 reads SVGIG (reference sequence). The CDR3 bases are TGTGCCTGGAGTGTGACGACAGGGCGTCCCGGGGAGCTGTTTTTT. It is translated as CAWSVTTGRPGELFF.

In regard to this clone: This likely came from a read error, as a far larger clone is one base away. This same CDR3 is encoded by further DNA sequences in the sample. The genes are TRBV27 and TRBJ1-2; 8 nucleotides agree with TRBD1. The CDR3 loop spans 15 amino acids. Germline CDR1 is MNHEY and CDR2 is SMNVEV (reference sequence). CDR3 DNA: TGCGCCAGCAGTGCCCTCCGACAGGGGTCGGGAGGCTACACCTTC. It is translated as CASSALRQGSGGYTF.